This entry lists 27 T cell receptor beta chains sequenced from one sample in a study of a mutant IDH1 vaccine in newly diagnosed glioma (dated by TCRdb to 2020 to 2022). The meaning of the sample's time point label: week 23, last vaccination. Each vaccine dose was 300 ug of a 20-mer mutant IDH1 peptide in Montanide, given subcutaneously with topical imiquimod. The library relied on the immunoSEQ multiplex PCR assay. TCRdb carries this immuneACCESS record with in-frame sequences only. Its versions omit some clonotypes, under half of them owing to an unresolved V gene in the studies checked, with the rest unexplained. The table for this sample lists 35,000 to 50,000 clones; approximately 84% of them were counted only once. 2% to 2.5% of the sample is held by the ten biggest clonotypes. The antigens these receptors bind are not known. The sample consisted of PBMCs, taken from a glioma patient whose treatment included an IDH1 peptide vaccine. All receptors derive from a young woman with glioma. Some clones in this sample may be carry-over from other donors' samples.

The chain carries TRBV5-1 and TRBJ2-1; 10 bases map to TRBD2. The CDR3 loop spans 15 amino acids. Germline CDR1 and CDR2: SGHRS and YFSETQ. Unmatched junction bases numbered 7, after V lost 0 bases and J lost 10 bases. The CDR3 nucleotides read TGCGCCAGCAGCTTGGATGCTAGCGGGAGACAAGAGCAGTTCTTC. Translating gives CASSLDASGRQEQFF.

The rearrangement joins TRBV5-1 to TRBJ2-5; D is undetermined. V was trimmed by 0 bases and J by 5 bases, leaving 8 bases between them. Germline CDR1 is SGHRS and CDR2 is YFSETQ. The CDR3 loop spans 13 amino acids. The CDR3, as DNA: TGCGCCAGCAGCTTGGATATCGTCGAGACCCAGTACTTC. Translated, it gives CASSLDIVETQYF.

V usage is TRBV29-1 and J usage is TRBJ2-5, with D possibly called TRBD1 or TRBD2 (5 bases each). Trimming left V 3 bases short and J 0 bases short, with 5 bases between. This CDR3 spans 12 amino acids. Per germline, CDR1 SQVTM and CDR2 ANQGSEA. Here the CDR3 DNA reads TGCAGCGTTGAGGGGGACCAAGAGACCCAGTACTTC. Amino acids: CSVEGDQETQYF.

The chain uses TRBV27 and TRBJ2-2; D is uncertain. Germline values: CDR1 MNHEY, CDR2 SMNVEV (reference sequence). The germline V and J ends were trimmed by 3 bases and 5 bases, with 7 bases remaining between them. There are 13 residues in the CDR3. CDR3 nucleotides: TGTGCCAGCAGTTTTAAGGGTACCGGGGAGCTGTTTTTT. Residues: CASSFKGTGELFF.

The chain recombines TRBV25-1 with TRBJ2-5, with 8 positions matching TRBD2. The germline gives CDR1 MGHDK, CDR2 SYGVNS. Germline trimming cut 5 bases from V and 5 bases from J; bases unmatched to any gene: 7. The CDR3 totals 14 residues. In nucleotides, the CDR3 is TGTGCCAGCAGTCCCACTAGCGGCCAGGAGACCCAGTACTTC. Translating gives CASSPTSGQETQYF. The full variable domain, completed using reference TRBV25-1 and TRBJ2-5, is EADIYQTPRYLVIGTGKKITLECSQTMGHDKMYWYQQDPGMELHLIHYSYGVNSTEKGDLSSESTVSRIRTEHFPLTLESARPSHTSQYLCASSPTSGQETQYFGPGTRLLVL.

This chain connects TRBV7-9 to TRBJ2-5, with TRBD2 matching over 13 bases. CDR3 size: 15 residues. Germline assignment: CDR1 SEHNR and CDR2 FQNEAQ (reference sequence). The V segment lost 5 bases and the J segment 5 bases; nucleotides outside the gene matches: 5. CDR3 in amino acids: CASSTSGRDAETQYF. The CDR3 nucleotides read TGTGCCAGCAGCACTAGCGGGAGGGATGCGGAGACCCAGTACTTC.

The V gene is TRBV30, the J gene TRBJ2-1; TRBD1 might be the D (6 bases). Trimming stripped 3 bases from V and 8 bases from J, with 8 bases between. Germline V gene data show CDR1 as GTSNPN and CDR2 as SVGIG (reference sequence). This CDR3 has 11 residues. The CDR3 sequence is CAWRQGYEQFF. CDR3 DNA: TGTGCCTGGAGGCAGGGGTATGAGCAGTTCTTC.

V and J are TRBV5-6 and TRBJ2-1; D is ambiguous. Trimming stripped 6 bases from V and 6 bases from J, with 10 bases between. This CDR3 is built from 12 residues. Germline assignment: CDR1 SGHDT and CDR2 YYEEEE. CDR3: CASTLSSNEQFF. The CDR3 nucleotides read TGTGCCAGCACACTTTCTTCCAATGAGCAGTTCTTC.

This clone was seen only a few times. The rearrangement links TRBV10-3 to TRBJ1-4; D is undetermined. The ends were cut back, 6 bases at V and 7 bases at J, with 6 bases in the middle. The CDR3 totals 11 residues. Germline CDR1 reads ENHRY; CDR2 reads SYGVKD. The CDR3 region is CAIRGAEKLFF. CDR3 nucleotide sequence: TGTGCCATCAGGGGAGCTGAAAAACTGTTTTTT.

This chain connects TRBV25-1 to TRBJ2-7, with D maybe TRBD2 (7 bases). CDR3 length equals 13 residues. CDR1 is MGHDK and CDR2 is SYGVNS in the germline V gene. Trimming cost V 3 bases and J 7 bases, with 13 bases left between them. In DNA, the CDR3 is TGTGCCAGCAGTGATTCCGGGGGGCGAGAGCAGTACTTC. This translates into CASSDSGGREQYF.

J is TRBJ2-7 and V is TRBV6-5; D is perhaps TRBD1 (5 bases). V lost 6 bases to trimming and J lost 7 bases, with 7 bases between them. Germline V gives CDR1 MNHEY, CDR2 SVGAGI. The CDR3 contains 10 residues. The CDR3 here is CASRGREQYF. CDR3 in DNA: TGTGCCAGCAGGGGGCGAGAGCAGTACTTC.

The gene calls are TRBV7-9 and TRBJ2-5, with 7 positions matching TRBD2. Germline CDR1 SEHNR, CDR2 FQNEAQ (reference sequence). CDR3 length: 15 amino acids. Trimming removed 4 bases from V and 0 bases from J; junction bases left unmatched: 5. This CDR3 reads CASSSRRGNQETQYF. The CDR3 nucleotides read TGTGCCAGCAGCTCTCGGCGGGGGAACCAAGAGACCCAGTACTTC. Using reference TRBV7-9 and TRBJ2-5 for the parts outside the CDR3, the full variable domain is DTGVSQNPRHKITKRGQNVTFRCDPISEHNRLYWYRQTLGQGPEFLTYFQNEAQLEKSRLLSDRFSAERPKGSFSTLEIQRTEQGDSAMYLCASSSRRGNQETQYFGPGTRLLVL.

To note about this clone: At one end the junction does not follow the germline gene, possibly because of a read error. The rearrangement joins TRBV7-7 to TRBJ2-5; TRBD2 matches 7 bases. Germline V gives CDR1 SSHAT, CDR2 FNYEAQ (reference sequence). This CDR3 has 15 amino acids. CDR3 protein: CASSLAKTSRETQYF. The CDR3 coding sequence is TGTGCTAGCAGCTTAGCAAAGACTAGCCGGGAGACCCAGTACTTC. The entire variable domain, with the rest obtained from reference TRBV7-7 and TRBJ2-5, is as follows: GAGVSQSPRYKVTKRGQDVTLRCDPISSHATLYWYQQALGQGPEFLTYFNYEAQPDKSGLPSDRFSAERPEGSISTLTIQRTEQRDSAMYRCASSLAKTSRETQYFGPGTRLLVL.

The chain carries TRBV25-1 and TRBJ2-2; TRBD2 is a possible D gene (7 bases). Germline CDR1 reads MGHDK; CDR2 reads SYGVNS. V was cut by 3 bases and J by 3 bases, with 14 bases left in between. The CDR3 sequence is 16 residues long. CDR3 bases: TGTGCCAGCAGTGATCCCGAGGGGGGGGACACCGGGGAGCTGTTTTTT. This encodes CASSDPEGGDTGELFF.

V and J are TRBV4-1 and TRBJ2-7; TRBD1 aligns across 9 bases. The CDR3 has 15 residues. Germline CDR1 MGHRA, CDR2 YSYEKL. V gave up 6 bases and J gave up 5 bases; unmatched junction bases: 11. Written as DNA, the CDR3 is TGCGCCAGCAGACTCGGACAGGGGTTATACGACGAGCAGTACTTC. Its translation: CASRLGQGLYDEQYF.

The chain couples TRBV29-1 to TRBJ2-3; maybe TRBD2 (5 bases). CDR1 is SQVTM, CDR2 ANQGSEA, per germline. The V and J ends lost 5 bases and 0 bases respectively, with 12 bases between them. This CDR3 region has 14 residues. CDR3 in amino acids: CSVLSGASTDTQYF. CDR3 DNA sequence: TGCAGCGTTCTAAGCGGCGCTAGCACAGATACGCAGTATTTT.

This clone was recorded once. The chain joins TRBV19 to TRBJ2-5, with 7 bases fitting TRBD1. Looked up from germline, CDR1 is LNHDA and CDR2 is SQIVND (reference sequence). V lost 1 base and J lost 4; bases outside the gene matches: 3. There are 14 residues in the CDR3. CDR3 in amino acids: CASSIGDRRETQYF. Here the CDR3 DNA reads TGTGCCAGTAGTATAGGGGACAGACGAGAGACCCAGTACTTC.

The chain links TRBV7-9 to TRBJ2-1; weak D call: TRBD2 (6 bases). CDR1 SEHNR and CDR2 FQNEAQ come from the germline V gene (reference sequence). There are 16 residues in the CDR3. The ends were cut back, 5 bases at V and 1 base at J, with 15 bases in the middle. The CDR3 DNA is TGTGCCAGCAGCCCCCGGGGGAGAGGATCCTACAATGAGCAGTTCTTC. Translating gives CASSPRGRGSYNEQFF.

The CDR3 sequence is CASSPGQGNEQFF. The CDR3 region has the DNA TGCGCCAGCAGCCCCGGACAGGGGAATGAGCAGTTCTTC. The chain has TRBV5-1 and TRBJ2-1, with 9 bases identical to TRBD1. Germline V gene lookup returns CDR1 SGHRS and CDR2 YFSETQ. The V gene end was trimmed by 4 bases and the J gene end by 7 bases; junction bases not matched to a gene: 3. The CDR3 is 13 amino acids.

This chain uses TRBV4-3 with TRBJ2-3; possibly TRBD2 for D (6 bases). Germline CDR1 and CDR2: LGHNA and YSLEER. V shed 0 bases and J shed 2 bases, with 15 bases lying between them. The CDR3 runs 17 residues. CDR3 region: CASSQELAGTSTDTQYF. The CDR3, as DNA: TGCGCCAGCAGCCAAGAGTTGGCGGGGACCTCCACAGATACGCAGTATTTT.

This chain's CDR3 is CASIHGNTIYF. The CDR3 DNA follows: TGTGCCAGCATTCACGGAAACACCATATATTTT. The rearrangement joins TRBV6-6 to TRBJ1-3; D is unclear. The germline CDR1 and CDR2 sequences are MNHNY and SVGAGI (reference sequence). The CDR3 length is 11 residues. Trimming took 7 bases from V and 4 from J, leaving 5 bases between them.

The chain is built from TRBV7-3 and TRBJ1-1; D is undetermined. The CDR3 spans 14 residues. Deletions cut 2 bases from V and 11 bases from J, with 18 bases between. Germline CDR1 and CDR2: SGHTA and FQGTGA. The DNA of the CDR3 is TGTGCCAGCAGCTTACTCGCACTAGAGGGTTCGGCTTTCTTT. Translated, it gives CASSLLALEGSAFF. Full variable domain (missing parts from reference TRBV7-3 and TRBJ1-1): GAGVSQTPSNKVTEKGKYVELRCDPISGHTALYWYRQSLGQGPEFLIYFQGTGAADDSGLPNDRFFAVRPEGSVSTLKIQRTERGDSAVYLCASSLLALEGSAFFGQGTRLTVV.

The genes are TRBV5-6 and TRBJ2-2; TRBD1 matches 9 bases. V shed 2 bases and J 6 bases; nucleotides not matched to a gene: 5. Per germline, CDR1 SGHDT and CDR2 YYEEEE. This CDR3 spans 15 amino acids. CDR3 protein: CASSLGTGKSGELFF. CDR3 nucleotide sequence: TGTGCCAGCAGCTTAGGGACAGGGAAATCCGGGGAGCTGTTTTTT.

This chain uses TRBV9 with TRBJ1-5; D is possibly TRBD1 (6 bases). The CDR3 has 15 residues. Germline V gene sequence: CDR1 SGDLS, CDR2 YYNGEE. The V end was cut by 1 base, the J end by 3 bases, with 11 bases between. The DNA of the CDR3 is TGTGCCAGCAGCGTAAACGGACAGCTCAATCAGCCCCAGCATTTT. Residues: CASSVNGQLNQPQHF.

The chain joins TRBV19 to TRBJ1-1, with D possibly TRBD1 on 5 matching bases. CDR1 is LNHDA and CDR2 is SQIVND in the germline V gene (reference sequence). V shed 3 bases and J shed 1 base, with 9 bases lying between them. The CDR3 is 14 residues long. CDR3 bases: TGTGCCAGTAGTATGGGGCAGCCGAACACTGAAGCTTTCTTT. Protein: CASSMGQPNTEAFF. Looking up the rest from reference TRBV19 and TRBJ1-1 gives the full variable domain: DGGITQSPKYLFRKEGQNVTLSCEQNLNHDAMYWYRQDPGQGLRLIYYSQIVNDFQKGDIAEGYSVSREKKESFPLTVTSAQKNPTAFYLCASSMGQPNTEAFFGQGTRLTVV.

Details on this clone: The junction and the germline gene differ at one end; a read error may be behind it. V usage is TRBV9 and J usage is TRBJ2-3, with 9 bases fitting TRBD2. CDR1 SGDLS and CDR2 YYNGEE come from the germline V gene. The length of the CDR3 is 14 residues. In DNA, the CDR3 is TGTGCCAGCAGCTCGGCGGGGGGGCCAGACACGCAGTATTTT. Encoded protein: CASSSAGGPDTQYF. The complete variable domain, with remaining parts taken from reference TRBV9 and TRBJ2-3, reads DSGVTQTPKHLITATGQRVTLRCSPRSGDLSVYWYQQSLDQGLQFLIQYYNGEERAKGNILERFSAQQFPDLHSELNLSSLELGDSALYFCASSSAGGPDTQYFGPGTRLTVL.

The J gene is TRBJ1-1, the V gene TRBV5-5; 7 bases fit TRBD1. V shed 0 bases and J 4 bases; nucleotides not matched to a gene: 6. The CDR3 consists of 15 residues. CDR1 and CDR2 (germline): SGHKS, YYEKEE (reference sequence). The CDR3 protein is CASSLVGGWVTEAFF. CDR3 nucleotides: TGTGCCAGCAGCTTGGTAGGGGGCTGGGTCACTGAAGCTTTCTTT.